This TCR beta chain was recorded in a study of T cells in narcolepsy. Study at large: Donors had narcolepsy type 1 or type 2, or were healthy controls. Study-wide findings and caveats: Autoreactive HCRT-specific and TRIB2-specific clonotypes were marked in same-patient CSF-versus-blood CD4+ comparisons. Autoreactive clonotypes reportedly recurred in blood of same and different patients, not controls. Some memory CD4+ repertoires had no autoreactive clone sequences.

A note on this clone: The antigen is undetermined.

Some clones are missing from TCRdb's copy, which holds only in-frame ones; the method was immunoSEQ multiplex PCR. The sample includes about 40,000 clones, approximately 89% of them seen just once. Germline CDR1 LNHDA, CDR2 SQIVND (reference sequence). V shed 4 bases, J shed 0 bases, and the junction held 9 bases outside the gene matches. The CDR3 covers 17 residues. This clonotype was obtained from a human donor with narcolepsy. V is TRBV19 and J is TRBJ1-5, with TRBD1 matching 7 bases. Sequenced material: CD45RA- memory CD4+ T cells from PBMCs. The CDR3 protein is CASSKTGQPHSNQPQHF. In DNA, the CDR3 is TGTGCCAGTAGTAAAACGGGACAGCCACATAGCAATCAGCCCCAGCATTTT.